Following are 6 T cell receptor beta chains from one sample sequenced in a study of neoadjuvant anti-PD-1 for oral cavity cancer. Time point noted: after neoadjuvant nivolumab, at surgical resection. Data came from immunoSEQ multiplex PCR; TCRdb stores just in-frame clones and leaves some out. In the table there are more than 10,000 clones, about two thirds of which are singletons. Sequenced material: PBMCs, taken after nivolumab (anti-PD-1) treatment. The source is a person aged 35-79 years with oral cavity squamous cell carcinoma.

The chain combines TRBV2 with TRBJ1-1, with D perhaps matching TRBD1 (5 bases). Trimming removed 6 bases from V and 8 bases from J, with 10 bases in between. Germline V lookup: CDR1 SNHLY, CDR2 FYNNEI. This CDR3 region has 11 residues. This chain's CDR3 is CASSPDREAFF. Here the CDR3 DNA reads TGTGCCAGCAGCCCAGACAGAGAAGCTTTCTTT.

This clone was counted between two and nine times. The rearrangement joins TRBV11-2 to TRBJ2-1, with 7 bases fitting TRBD2. V lost 4 bases and J lost 4; bases outside the gene matches: 7. Germline V gene data show CDR1 as SGHAT and CDR2 as FQNNGV. The CDR3 spans 15 residues. The CDR3 DNA reads TGTGCCAGCAGCTGGGGGGGGAGACGATACAATGAGCAGTTCTTC. It is translated as CASSWGGRRYNEQFF. The variable domain in full, completed from reference TRBV11-2 and TRBJ2-1, reads EAGVAQSPRYKIIEKRQSVAFWCNPISGHATLYWYQQILGQGPKLLIQFQNNGVVDDSQLPKDRFSAERLKGVDSTLKIQPAKLEDSAVYLCASSWGGRRYNEQFFGPGTRLTVL.

This chain links TRBV27 with TRBJ2-3; TRBD1 aligns across 9 bases. The CDR3 is made up of 15 amino acids. V gave up 3 bases and J gave up 4 bases; unmatched junction bases: 5. Germline assignment: CDR1 MNHEY and CDR2 SMNVEV (reference sequence). CDR3: CASSFYTGGSDTQYF. CDR3 nucleotide sequence: TGTGCCAGCAGTTTTTACACAGGGGGCTCAGATACGCAGTATTTT.

The J gene is TRBJ1-4, the V gene TRBV10-3, with D unresolved. This CDR3 contains 13 residues. V was shortened by 4 bases and J by 5 bases, with 8 bases between the two germline ends. Germline V gene lookup returns CDR1 ENHRY and CDR2 SYGVKD. In nucleotides, the CDR3 is TGTGCCATCAGTGCCGAGGCAAATGAAAAACTGTTTTTT. Protein: CAISAEANEKLFF.

The chain employs TRBV5-1 and TRBJ2-6, with 9 nucleotides matching TRBD1. V dropped 0 bases and J dropped 0; count of bases not matched to a gene: 4. CDR3 length: 18 residues. Germline CDR1 SGHRS, CDR2 YFSETQ. The CDR3 DNA reads as TGCGCCAGCAGCTTGGGATGGACAGGGGACTCTGGGGCCAACGTCCTGACTTTC. Protein product: CASSLGWTGDSGANVLTF. The variable domain in full, completed from reference TRBV5-1 and TRBJ2-6, reads KAGVTQTPRYLIKTRGQQVTLSCSPISGHRSVSWYQQTPGQGLQFLFEYFSETQRNKGNFPGRFSGRQFSNSRSEMNVSTLELGDSALYLCASSLGWTGDSGANVLTFGAGSRLTVL.

The rearrangement uses TRBV7-6 and TRBJ2-3; no reliable D call. V was pared by 5 bases and J by 4 bases, with 7 bases between. The germline CDR1 and CDR2 sequences are SGHVS and FNYEAQ. CDR3 length equals 12 residues. CDR3 region: CASSNGPDTQYF. CDR3 nucleotide sequence: TGTGCCAGCAGCAATGGTCCAGATACGCAGTATTTT.